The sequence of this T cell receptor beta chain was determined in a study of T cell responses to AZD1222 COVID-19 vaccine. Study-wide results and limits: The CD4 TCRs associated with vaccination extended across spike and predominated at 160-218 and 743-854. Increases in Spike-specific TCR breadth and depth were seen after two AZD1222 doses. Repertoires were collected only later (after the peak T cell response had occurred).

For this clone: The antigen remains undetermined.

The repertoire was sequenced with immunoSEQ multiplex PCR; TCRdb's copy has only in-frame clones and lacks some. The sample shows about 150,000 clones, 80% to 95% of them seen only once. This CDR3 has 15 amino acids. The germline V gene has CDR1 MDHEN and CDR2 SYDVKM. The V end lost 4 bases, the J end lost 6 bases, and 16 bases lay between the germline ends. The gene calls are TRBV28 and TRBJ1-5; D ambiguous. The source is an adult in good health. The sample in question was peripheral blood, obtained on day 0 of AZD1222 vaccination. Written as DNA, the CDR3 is TGTGCCAGCAGTTACCCGGGCCCTGCGGGTCAGCCCCAGCATTTT. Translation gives CASSYPGPAGQPQHF.